The source of this T cell receptor (beta chain) is a study of cytomegalovirus exposure and HLA in healthy donors. Whole-study findings and limits: Earlier analysis looked at TCR beta V segments, and most were productive about 87% or about 30% of the time. Some TCR beta chains (164 of them) were listed as cytomegalovirus-associated.

As regards this clone: Its cognate antigen is unknown.

The CDR3 has 13 residues. Germline CDR1 MNHNS, CDR2 SASEGT. With 4 bases removed from V and 7 bases from J, the gap between germline ends came to 13 bases. The PCR contained 60 Vbeta and 13 Jbeta primers. Generated by immunoSEQ multiplex PCR, the TCRdb table keeps only in-frame clones and is missing some. The sample consists of some 150,000 clones, approximately 69% of them appearing once. The origin of this receptor is a young man in good health and CMV-seronegative. Sequencing was performed on PBMCs. The chain links TRBV6-1 to TRBJ2-5, with TRBD1 as a possible D gene (6 bases). CDR3 sequence: CASSGQAGGTQYF. DNA for the CDR3: TGTGCCAGCAGTGGACAGGCCGGTGGGACCCAGTACTTC.